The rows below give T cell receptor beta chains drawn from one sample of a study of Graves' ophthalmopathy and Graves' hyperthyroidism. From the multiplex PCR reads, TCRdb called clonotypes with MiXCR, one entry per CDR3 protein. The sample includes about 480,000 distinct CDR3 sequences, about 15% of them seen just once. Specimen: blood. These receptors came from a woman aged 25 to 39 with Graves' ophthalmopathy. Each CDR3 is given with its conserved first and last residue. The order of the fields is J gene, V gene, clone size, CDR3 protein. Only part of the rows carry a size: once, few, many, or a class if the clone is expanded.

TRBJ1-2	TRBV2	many	CASSEVTENYGYTF
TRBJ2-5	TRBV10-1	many	CASSENRGKTQYF
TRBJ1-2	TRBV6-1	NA	CASSEAPGRPYGYTF
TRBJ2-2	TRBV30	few	CAWRGRGLGGELFF
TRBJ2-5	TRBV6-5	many	CASSFGTSGGQGTQYF
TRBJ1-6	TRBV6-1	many	CASSEGEWGNVPLHF
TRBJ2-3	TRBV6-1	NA	CASSRLSTDTQYF
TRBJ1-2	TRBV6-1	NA	CASSEGPESYGYTF
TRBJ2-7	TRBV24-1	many	CATSDYQGLEQYF
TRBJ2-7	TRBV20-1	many	CSARSLGSGADEQYF
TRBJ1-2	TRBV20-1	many	CSADHRIGYTF
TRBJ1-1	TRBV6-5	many	CASSRGRDEAFF
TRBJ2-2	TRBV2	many	CASSEGSWAGELFF
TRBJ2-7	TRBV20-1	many	CSARGLSYEQYF
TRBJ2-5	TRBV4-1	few	CASSLLMGTSQETQYF
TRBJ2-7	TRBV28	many	CASSRDGPYEQYF
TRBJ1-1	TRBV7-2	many	CASSLARRGLGMNTEAFF
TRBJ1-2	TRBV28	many	CASSPSAGDGNYGYTF
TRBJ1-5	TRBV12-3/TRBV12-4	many	CASSSGSHGQPQHF
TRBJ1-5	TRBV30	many	CAWRGSSNQPQHF
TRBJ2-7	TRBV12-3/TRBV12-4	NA	CASSFVLSGEQYF
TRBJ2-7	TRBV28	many	CASSEVGPYEQYF
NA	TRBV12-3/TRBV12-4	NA	CASSPRTSGETQYF
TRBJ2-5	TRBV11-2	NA	CASSLSTRPETQYF
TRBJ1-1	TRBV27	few	CASSFFVEDTEAFF
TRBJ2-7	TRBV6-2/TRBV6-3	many	CASSLGTGREQYF
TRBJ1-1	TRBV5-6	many	CASPDEAFF
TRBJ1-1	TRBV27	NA	CASSLGYNTEAFF
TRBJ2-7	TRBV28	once	CASSFRARGHEQYF
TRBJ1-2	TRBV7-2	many	CASSLALTGRGYTF
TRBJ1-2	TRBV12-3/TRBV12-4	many	CASSLAGATYGYTF
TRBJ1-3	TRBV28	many	CASSTYRGPRNTIYF
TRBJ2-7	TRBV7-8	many	CASSQKFAGQSYEQYF
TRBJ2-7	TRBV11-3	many	CASSPGTQTTEEQYF
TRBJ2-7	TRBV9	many	CASSVSDLGSYEQYF
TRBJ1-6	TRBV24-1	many	CATSDPQTDSYNSPLHF
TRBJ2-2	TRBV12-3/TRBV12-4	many	CASSLMGGAGELFF
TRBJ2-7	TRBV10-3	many	CAISESPHRTALVYSYEQYF
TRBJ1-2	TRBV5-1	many	CASSLDRELNYGYTF
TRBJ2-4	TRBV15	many	CATSRVRAGIKYF
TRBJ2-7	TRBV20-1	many	CSARDPATNYEQYF
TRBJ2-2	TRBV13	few	CASSYLANTGELFF
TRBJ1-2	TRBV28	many	CASSFRGVHYGYTF
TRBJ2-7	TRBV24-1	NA	CATSVTAGHEQYF
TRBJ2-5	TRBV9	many	CASSGMLDRGQETQYF
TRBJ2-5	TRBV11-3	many	CASSPRSPQETQYF
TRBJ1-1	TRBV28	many	CASSHIWYTEAFF
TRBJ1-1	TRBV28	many	CASHLKGGPNTEAFF
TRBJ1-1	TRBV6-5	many	CASSNPPGSNTEAFF
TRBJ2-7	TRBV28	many	CASSSIQRGGPGF
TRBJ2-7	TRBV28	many	CASRTAGSGDTYEQYF
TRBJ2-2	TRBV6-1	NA	CASRPAISTGELFF
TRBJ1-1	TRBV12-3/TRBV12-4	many	CASRLAQGEITEAFF